The rows below give T cell receptor beta chains drawn from one sample of a study of T cells after yellow fever vaccination. TCRdb fed the 5' RACE reads into MiXCR, producing one record per CDR3 protein. In the table there are a few hundred thousand distinct CDR3 sequences, roughly 7.2% of which are singletons. This specimen consisted of CD4+ T cells sorted from PBMCs, obtained 15 days after the yellow fever booster vaccination. These receptors originate from a man aged 30-40 years who received the YFV17D yellow fever vaccine. The CDR3 runs from the conserved cysteine through the conserved F or W. A D gene is named only where the DNA matches it firmly. The size field is filled for only some rows; it gives once, few, many or a size class.

few | TRBJ1-2 | TRBV20-1 | 12 | NA | CSAGLTGHGYTF | TGCAGTGCTGGGTTAACAGGGCATGGCTACACCTTC
NA | TRBJ1-2 | TRBV20-1 | 17 | NA | CSAKWRHQRPFNYGYTF | TGCAGTGCAAAATGGAGGCACCAACGCCCCTTTAACTATGGCTACACCTTC
NA | TRBJ1-5 | TRBV28 | 17 | NA | CANSPYGTGRFDQPQHF | TGTGCCAACAGTCCCTATGGGACCGGACGGTTCGATCAGCCCCAGCATTTT
many | TRBJ2-3 | TRBV12-3/TRBV12-4 | 14 | TRBD2 | CASSEAGVTDTQYF | TGTGCCAGCAGTGAAGCGGGAGTGACAGATACGCAGTATTTT
few | TRBJ1-6 | TRBV20-1 | 14 | TRBD1 | CSAGVGQAESPLHF | TGCAGTGCTGGGGTTGGACAGGCGGAGTCACCCCTCCACTTT
NA | TRBJ2-3 | TRBV20-1 | 14 | TRBD2 | CSATRHGGAVTQYF | TGCAGTGCTACCCGCCACGGGGGGGCGGTTACGCAGTATTTT
many | TRBJ2-7 | TRBV10-3 | 13 | NA | CAIRPDSAYEQYF | TGTGCCATCAGACCGGACAGTGCTTACGAGCAGTACTTC
few | TRBJ2-3 | TRBV7-2 | 15 | TRBD2 | CASSLSGRALDTQYF | TGTGCCAGCAGCTTGTCCGGGAGGGCCTTGGATACGCAGTATTTT
many | TRBJ2-7 | TRBV28 | 14 | NA | CASNRDGSSYEQYF | TGTGCCAGCAACCGGGACGGGAGCTCCTACGAGCAGTACTTC
many | TRBJ2-7 | TRBV7-2 | 15 | TRBD2 | CASSLTSGSRYEQYF | TGTGCCAGCAGCTTAACGAGCGGGAGTAGGTACGAGCAGTACTTC
many | TRBJ2-2 | TRBV21-1 | 17 | NA | CASSKLKTGGAGGELFF | TGTGCCAGCAGCAAATTGAAGACCGGGGGCGCCGGCGGGGAGCTGTTTTTT
many | TRBJ2-7 | TRBV28 | 14 | TRBD1 | CASGHRGIVYEQYF | TGTGCCAGCGGACACAGGGGGATTGTTTACGAGCAGTACTTC
many | TRBJ2-3 | TRBV24-1 | 14 | TRBD1 | CATSRQGVTDTQYF | TGTGCCACCAGTAGACAGGGTGTCACAGATACGCAGTATTTT
many | TRBJ2-1 | TRBV12-3/TRBV12-4 | 11 | NA | CASAVRDEQFF | TGTGCCAGCGCGGTGAGGGATGAGCAGTTCTTC
NA | TRBJ2-7 | TRBV5-4 | 16 | TRBD1 | CASSRFGTGAAYEQYF | TGTGCCAGCAGCAGATTCGGGACAGGGGCTGCTTACGAGCAGTACTTC
many | TRBJ2-7 | TRBV5-6 | 20 | TRBD2 | CASSLAPLAGGNKPSYEQYF | TGTGCCAGCAGCTTGGCCCCACTAGCGGGAGGGAATAAACCCTCCTACGAGCAGTACTTC
many | TRBJ1-5 | TRBV6-2/TRBV6-3 | 11 | NA | CASSYGGPQHF | TGTGCCAGCAGTTACGGGGGGCCCCAGCATTTT
few | TRBJ2-5 | TRBV5-1 | 15 | NA | CASSLNPGLQETQYF | TGCGCCAGCAGCTTGAATCCAGGGCTCCAAGAGACCCAGTACTTC
many | TRBJ2-4 | TRBV6-5 | 16 | NA | CASSSPDGVAKNIQYF | TGTGCCAGCAGTTCCCCGGACGGGGTAGCCAAAAACATTCAGTACTTC
NA | TRBJ1-5 | TRBV12-5 | 15 | NA | CASGPWDSSNQPQHF | TGTGCTAGTGGTCCGTGGGACTCGAGCAATCAGCCCCAGCATTTT
few | TRBJ2-1 | TRBV7-8 | 16 | TRBD2 | CASSWTRLAGNNEQFF | TGTGCCAGCAGCTGGACGCGACTAGCCGGTAACAATGAGCAGTTCTTC
NA | TRBJ2-1 | TRBV11-3 | 15 | TRBD2 | CASSFRTSAYNEQFF | TGTGCCAGCAGCTTCCGGACTAGCGCCTACAATGAGCAGTTCTTC
few | TRBJ2-3 | TRBV7-2 | 15 | NA | CASSHTGHKRDTQYF | TGTGCCAGCAGCCACACAGGACACAAACGAGATACGCAGTATTTT
many | TRBJ1-5 | TRBV7-8 | 18 | NA | CASSLEGVVLRGNQPQHF | TGTGCCAGCAGCTTAGAAGGCGTGGTGCTTAGGGGCAATCAGCCCCAGCATTTT
few | TRBJ2-7 | TRBV29-1 | 12 | TRBD1 | CSVWGTDYEQYF | TGCAGCGTTTGGGGGACAGACTACGAGCAGTACTTC
NA | TRBJ2-3 | TRBV11-3 | 14 | NA | CASSPPSRTDTQYF | TGTGCCAGCAGCCCACCGTCAAGAACAGATACGCAGTATTTT
few | TRBJ2-7 | TRBV23-1 | 15 | NA | CASSHRTAHFYEQYF | TGCGCCAGCAGTCATCGGACGGCGCATTTTTACGAGCAGTACTTC
few | TRBJ2-1 | TRBV7-2 | 15 | NA | CASSLYWASHDEQFF | TGTGCCAGCAGCTTATACTGGGCTAGCCATGATGAGCAGTTCTTC
many | TRBJ2-1 | TRBV7-8 | 15 | TRBD1 | CASSHPRTGENEQFF | TGTGCCAGCAGCCACCCCCGGACAGGGGAAAATGAGCAGTTCTTC
few | TRBJ1-3 | TRBV5-4 | 16 | TRBD1 | CASSSGQDRSGNTIYF | TGTGCCAGCAGCTCGGGACAGGACCGCTCTGGAAACACCATATATTTT
many | TRBJ2-7 | TRBV7-2 | 15 | NA | CASSRTRGDTNEQYF | TGTGCCAGCAGCCGTACCCGGGGCGACACGAACGAGCAGTACTTC
few | TRBJ2-7 | TRBV6-2/TRBV6-3 | 16 | TRBD1 | CASSSPTGGPSYEQYF | TGTGCCAGCAGTTCCCCCACAGGGGGACCGAGCTACGAGCAGTACTTC
many | TRBJ1-2 | TRBV20-1 | 11 | NA | CSARDSRGYTF | TGCAGTGCTAGAGATTCGAGGGGCTACACCTTC
few | TRBJ2-7 | TRBV7-2 | 15 | TRBD2 | CASSPSGPPTYEQYF | TGTGCCAGCAGCCCTAGCGGGCCGCCTACCTACGAGCAGTACTTC
NA | TRBJ2-2 | TRBV20-1 | 15 | NA | CSARDKGPTTGELFF | TGCAGTGCTAGAGATAAGGGACCCACCACCGGGGAGCTGTTTTTT
NA | TRBJ2-2 | TRBV24-1 | 17 | NA | CATSSGFLLPATGELFF | TGTGCCACCAGCTCTGGTTTTCTCCTTCCCGCCACCGGGGAGCTGTTTTTT